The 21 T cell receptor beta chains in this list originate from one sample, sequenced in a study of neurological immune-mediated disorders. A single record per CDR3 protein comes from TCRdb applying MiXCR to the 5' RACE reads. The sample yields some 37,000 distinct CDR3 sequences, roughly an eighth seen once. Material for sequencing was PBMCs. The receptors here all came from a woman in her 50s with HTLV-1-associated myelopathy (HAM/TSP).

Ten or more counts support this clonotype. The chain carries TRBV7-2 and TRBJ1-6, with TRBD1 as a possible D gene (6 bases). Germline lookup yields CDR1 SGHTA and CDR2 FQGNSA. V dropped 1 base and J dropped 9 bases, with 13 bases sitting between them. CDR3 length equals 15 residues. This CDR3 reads CASSLVGQSSSPLHF. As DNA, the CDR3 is TGTGCCAGCAGCTTAGTCGGACAGTCTAGTTCACCCCTCCACTTT.

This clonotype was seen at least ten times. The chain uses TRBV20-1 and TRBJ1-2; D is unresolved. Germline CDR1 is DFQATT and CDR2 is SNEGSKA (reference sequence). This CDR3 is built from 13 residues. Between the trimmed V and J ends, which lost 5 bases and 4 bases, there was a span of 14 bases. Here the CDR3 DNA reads TGCAGTGCTCCCGGGCCCATCTCCTATGGCTACACCTTC. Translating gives CSAPGPISYGYTF.

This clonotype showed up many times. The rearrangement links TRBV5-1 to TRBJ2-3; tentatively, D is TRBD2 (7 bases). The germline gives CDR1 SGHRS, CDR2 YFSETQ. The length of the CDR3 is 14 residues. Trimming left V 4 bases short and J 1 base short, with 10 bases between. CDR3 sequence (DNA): TGCGCCAGCAGCGGGGGGGGCGGCACAGATACGCAGTATTTT. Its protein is CASSGGGGTDTQYF. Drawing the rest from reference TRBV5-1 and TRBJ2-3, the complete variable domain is KAGVTQTPRYLIKTRGQQVTLSCSPISGHRSVSWYQQTPGQGLQFLFEYFSETQRNKGNFPGRFSGRQFSNSRSEMNVSTLELGDSALYLCASSGGGGTDTQYFGPGTRLTVL.

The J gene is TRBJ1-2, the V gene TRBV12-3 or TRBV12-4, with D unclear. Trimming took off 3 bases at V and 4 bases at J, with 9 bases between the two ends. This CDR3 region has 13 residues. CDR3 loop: CASSFGSVYGYTF. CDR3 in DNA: TGTGCCAGCAGTTTCGGTTCAGTCTATGGCTACACCTTC.

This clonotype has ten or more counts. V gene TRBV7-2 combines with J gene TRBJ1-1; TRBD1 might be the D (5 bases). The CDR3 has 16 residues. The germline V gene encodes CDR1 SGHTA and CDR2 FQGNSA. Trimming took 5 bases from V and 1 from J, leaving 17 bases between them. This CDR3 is CASSPQRGGGNTEAFF. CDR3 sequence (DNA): TGTGCCAGCAGCCCCCAGCGGGGGGGGGGGAACACTGAAGCTTTCTTT.

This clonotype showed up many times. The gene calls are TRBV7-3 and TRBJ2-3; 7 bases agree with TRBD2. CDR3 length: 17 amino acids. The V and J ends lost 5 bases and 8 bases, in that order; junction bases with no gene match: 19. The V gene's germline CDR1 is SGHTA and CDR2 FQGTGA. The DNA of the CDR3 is TGTGCCAGCAGCCGCGACGGGAAAGCGGGAACCACCAGTACGCAGTATTTT. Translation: CASSRDGKAGTTSTQYF.

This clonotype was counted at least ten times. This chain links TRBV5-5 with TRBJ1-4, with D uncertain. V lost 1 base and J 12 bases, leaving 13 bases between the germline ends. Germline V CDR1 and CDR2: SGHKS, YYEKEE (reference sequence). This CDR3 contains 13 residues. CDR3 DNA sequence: TGTGCCAGCAGCTTGAGATCCGAGATGGAACTGTTTTTT. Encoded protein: CASSLRSEMELFF.

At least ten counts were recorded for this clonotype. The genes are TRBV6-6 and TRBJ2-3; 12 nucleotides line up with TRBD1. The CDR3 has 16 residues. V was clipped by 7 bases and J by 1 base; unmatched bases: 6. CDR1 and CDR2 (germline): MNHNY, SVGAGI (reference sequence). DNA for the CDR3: TGTGCCAGCAAATGGGACAGGGGGCAGGGCACAGATACGCAGTATTTT. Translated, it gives CASKWDRGQGTDTQYF.

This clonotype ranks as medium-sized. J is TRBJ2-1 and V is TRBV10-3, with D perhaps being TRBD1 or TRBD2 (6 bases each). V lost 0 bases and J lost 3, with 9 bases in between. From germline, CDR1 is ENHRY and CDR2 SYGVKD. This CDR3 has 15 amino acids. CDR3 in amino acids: CAISESGGIYNEQFF. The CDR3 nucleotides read TGTGCCATCAGTGAGTCGGGGGGCATCTACAATGAGCAGTTCTTC.

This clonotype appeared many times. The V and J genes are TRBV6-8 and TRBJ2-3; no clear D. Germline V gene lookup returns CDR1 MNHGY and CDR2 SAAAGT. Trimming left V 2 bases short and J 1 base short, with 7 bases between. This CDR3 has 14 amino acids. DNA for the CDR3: TGTGCCAGCAGTTACGGTACAGGCACAGATACGCAGTATTTT. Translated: CASSYGTGTDTQYF.

The CDR3 protein is CASSQDFVRTGIVYNEQFF. CDR3 nucleotides: TGTGCCAGCAGCCAAGATTTTGTTCGGACAGGGATCGTCTACAATGAGCAGTTCTTC. The rearrangement links TRBV14 to TRBJ2-1; 8 bases align to TRBD1. The CDR3 runs to 19 residues. Trimming cost V 0 bases and J 3 bases; bases outside gene matches: 13. Germline V gene data show CDR1 as SGHDN and CDR2 as FVKESK.

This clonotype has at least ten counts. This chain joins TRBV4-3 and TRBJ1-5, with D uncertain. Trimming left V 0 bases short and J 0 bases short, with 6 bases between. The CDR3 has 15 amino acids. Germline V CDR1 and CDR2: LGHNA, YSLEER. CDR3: CASSQDWGSNQPQHF. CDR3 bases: TGCGCCAGCAGCCAAGATTGGGGTAGCAATCAGCCCCAGCATTTT.

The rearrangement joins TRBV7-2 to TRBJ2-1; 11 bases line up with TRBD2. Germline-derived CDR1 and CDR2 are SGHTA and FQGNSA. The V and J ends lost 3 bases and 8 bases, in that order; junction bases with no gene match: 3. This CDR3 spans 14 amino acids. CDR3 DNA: TGTGCCAGCAGCTTCTCGACTAGCGGGGATGAGCAGTTCTTC. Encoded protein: CASSFSTSGDEQFF.

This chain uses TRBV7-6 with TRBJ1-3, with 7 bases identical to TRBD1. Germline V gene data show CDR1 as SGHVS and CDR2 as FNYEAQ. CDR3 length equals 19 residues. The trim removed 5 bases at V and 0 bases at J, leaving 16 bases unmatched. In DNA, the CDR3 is TGTGCCAGCAGCGAAACCCGGGACAGCCTCCCCAGCTCTGGAAACACCATATATTTT. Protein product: CASSETRDSLPSSGNTIYF.

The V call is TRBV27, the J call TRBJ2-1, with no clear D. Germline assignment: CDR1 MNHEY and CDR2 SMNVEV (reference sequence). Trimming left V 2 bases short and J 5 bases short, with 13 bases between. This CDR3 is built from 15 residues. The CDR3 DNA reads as TGTGCCAGCAGTTTAGGTCCCCGCCCCAACAATGAGCAGTTCTTC. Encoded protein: CASSLGPRPNNEQFF.

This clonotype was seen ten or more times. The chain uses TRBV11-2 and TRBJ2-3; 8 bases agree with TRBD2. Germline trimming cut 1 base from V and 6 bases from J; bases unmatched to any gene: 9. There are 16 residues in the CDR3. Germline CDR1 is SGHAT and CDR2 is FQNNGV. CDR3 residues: CASSLGGPGGTDTQYF. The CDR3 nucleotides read TGTGCCAGCAGCTTAGGTGGACCGGGGGGGACCGATACGCAGTATTTT.

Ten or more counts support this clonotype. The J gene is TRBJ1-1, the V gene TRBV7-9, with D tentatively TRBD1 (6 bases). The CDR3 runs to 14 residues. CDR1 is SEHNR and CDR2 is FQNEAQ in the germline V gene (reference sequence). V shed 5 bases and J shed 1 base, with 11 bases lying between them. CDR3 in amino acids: CASSPLTGNTEAFF. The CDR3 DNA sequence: TGTGCCAGCAGCCCGCTGACAGGGAACACTGAAGCTTTCTTT.

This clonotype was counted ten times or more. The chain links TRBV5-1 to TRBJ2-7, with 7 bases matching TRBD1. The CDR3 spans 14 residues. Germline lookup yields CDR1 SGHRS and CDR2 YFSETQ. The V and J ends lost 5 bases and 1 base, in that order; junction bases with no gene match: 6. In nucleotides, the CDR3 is TGCGCCAGCAGTTTCGGGACAGATTCCTACGAGCAGTACTTC. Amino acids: CASSFGTDSYEQYF.

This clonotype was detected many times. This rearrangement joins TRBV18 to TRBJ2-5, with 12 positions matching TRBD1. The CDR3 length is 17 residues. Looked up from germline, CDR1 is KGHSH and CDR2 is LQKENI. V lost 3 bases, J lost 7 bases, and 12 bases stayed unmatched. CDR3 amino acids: CASSPTGTGGRSGTQYF. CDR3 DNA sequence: TGTGCCAGCTCACCCACCGGGACAGGGGGCCGAAGTGGGACCCAGTACTTC.

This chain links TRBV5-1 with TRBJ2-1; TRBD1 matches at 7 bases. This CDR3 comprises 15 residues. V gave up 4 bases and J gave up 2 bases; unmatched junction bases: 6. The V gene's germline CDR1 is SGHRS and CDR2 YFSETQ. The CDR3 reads CASSPGQLPYNEQFF. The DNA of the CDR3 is TGCGCCAGCAGCCCGGGACAGCTACCCTACAATGAGCAGTTCTTC. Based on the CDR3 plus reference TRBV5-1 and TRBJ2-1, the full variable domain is KAGVTQTPRYLIKTRGQQVTLSCSPISGHRSVSWYQQTPGQGLQFLFEYFSETQRNKGNFPGRFSGRQFSNSRSEMNVSTLELGDSALYLCASSPGQLPYNEQFFGPGTRLTVL.

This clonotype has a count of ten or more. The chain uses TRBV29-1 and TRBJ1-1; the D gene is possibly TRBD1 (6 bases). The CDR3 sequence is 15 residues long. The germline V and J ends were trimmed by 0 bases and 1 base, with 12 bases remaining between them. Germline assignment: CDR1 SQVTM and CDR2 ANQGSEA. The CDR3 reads CSVEDRGTSNTEAFF. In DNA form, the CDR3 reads TGCAGCGTTGAAGATCGGGGGACATCGAACACTGAAGCTTTCTTT.